This TCR beta chain was obtained from a study of blood T cells in healthy people across ages. This clonotype occurred a few times. Using a J-beta primer mix together with a sample-barcoded 5' primer, a second PCR was run for roughly 7 to 12 cycles. TCRdb redid the calling of the 5' RACE reads with MiXCR, one entry per CDR3 protein. The repertoire holds about 1.5 million distinct CDR3 sequences, with 42% as singletons. The sample consisted of blood. The origin of this receptor is a woman younger than 35 in good health.

In DNA, the CDR3 is TGTGCCAGCTCACCAGCGGGACAGGGCTCCGGGGCCAACGTCCTGACTTTC. It translates to CASSPAGQGSGANVLTF. The chain is built from TRBV18 and TRBJ2-6; 9 bases line up with TRBD1. The CDR3 is made up of 17 amino acids. V lost 2 bases, J lost 4 bases, and 6 bases stayed unmatched. Germline V CDR1 and CDR2: KGHSH, LQKENI.